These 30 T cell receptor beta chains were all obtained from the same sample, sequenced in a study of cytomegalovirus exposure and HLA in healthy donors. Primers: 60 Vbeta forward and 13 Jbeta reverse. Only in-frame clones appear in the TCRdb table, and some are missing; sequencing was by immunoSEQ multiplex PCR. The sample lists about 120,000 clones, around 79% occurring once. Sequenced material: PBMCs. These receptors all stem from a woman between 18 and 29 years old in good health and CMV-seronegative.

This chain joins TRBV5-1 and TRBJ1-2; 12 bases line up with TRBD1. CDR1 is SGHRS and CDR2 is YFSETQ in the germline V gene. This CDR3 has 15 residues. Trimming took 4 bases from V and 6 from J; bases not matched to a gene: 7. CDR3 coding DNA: TGCGCCAGCAGCGGCGGGACAGGGGGCGGGGATGGCTACACCTTC. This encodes CASSGGTGGGDGYTF.

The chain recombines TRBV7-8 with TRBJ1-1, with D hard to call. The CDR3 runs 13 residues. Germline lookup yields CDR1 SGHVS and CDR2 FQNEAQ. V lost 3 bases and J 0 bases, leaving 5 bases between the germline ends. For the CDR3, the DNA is TGTGCCAGCAGCTTTGGCCTGAACACTGAAGCTTTCTTT. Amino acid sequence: CASSFGLNTEAFF.

CDR3 residues: CASSPGTGAYEQYF. In DNA form, the CDR3 reads TGCGCCAGCAGCCCCGGGACTGGGGCCTACGAGCAGTACTTC. V usage is TRBV10-1 and J usage is TRBJ2-7; D perhaps matches TRBD2 (6 bases). Germline V gene lookup returns CDR1 WNHNN and CDR2 SYGVQD (reference sequence). V was shortened by 6 bases and J by 2 bases, with 14 bases between the two germline ends. The CDR3 has 14 amino acids.

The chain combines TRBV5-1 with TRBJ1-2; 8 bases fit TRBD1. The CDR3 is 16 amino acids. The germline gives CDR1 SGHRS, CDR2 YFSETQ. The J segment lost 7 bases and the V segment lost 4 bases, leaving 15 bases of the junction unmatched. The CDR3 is CASSTQPTGEGTGYTF. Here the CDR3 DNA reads TGCGCCAGCAGCACTCAACCGACAGGGGAAGGTACTGGCTACACCTTC. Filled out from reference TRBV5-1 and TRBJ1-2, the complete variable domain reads KAGVTQTPRYLIKTRGQQVTLSCSPISGHRSVSWYQQTPGQGLQFLFEYFSETQRNKGNFPGRFSGRQFSNSRSEMNVSTLELGDSALYLCASSTQPTGEGTGYTFGSGTRLTVV.

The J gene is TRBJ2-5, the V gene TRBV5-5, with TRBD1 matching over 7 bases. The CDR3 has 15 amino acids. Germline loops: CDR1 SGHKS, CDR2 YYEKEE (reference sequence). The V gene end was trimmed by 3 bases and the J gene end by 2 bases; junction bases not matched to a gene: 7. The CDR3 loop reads CASSSPVGQQETQYF. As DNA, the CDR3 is TGTGCCAGCAGCTCACCGGTGGGACAGCAAGAGACCCAGTACTTC.

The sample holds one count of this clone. The CDR3 region has the DNA TGTGCCAGCAGAACCGGACAGCGTTCCACTGAAGCTTTCTTT. Translated, it gives CASRTGQRSTEAFF. This rearrangement joins TRBV5-6 to TRBJ1-1; D might be TRBD1 (6 bases). V shed 5 bases and J shed 4 bases, with 15 bases lying between them. This CDR3 has 14 amino acids. Germline loops: CDR1 SGHDT, CDR2 YYEEEE.

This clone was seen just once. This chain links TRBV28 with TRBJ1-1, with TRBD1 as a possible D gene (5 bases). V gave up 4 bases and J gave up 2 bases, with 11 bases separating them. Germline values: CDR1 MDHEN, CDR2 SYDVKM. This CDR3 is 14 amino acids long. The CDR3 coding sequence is TGTGCCAGCAGTTACCACACAGGAAACACTGAAGCTTTCTTT. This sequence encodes CASSYHTGNTEAFF.

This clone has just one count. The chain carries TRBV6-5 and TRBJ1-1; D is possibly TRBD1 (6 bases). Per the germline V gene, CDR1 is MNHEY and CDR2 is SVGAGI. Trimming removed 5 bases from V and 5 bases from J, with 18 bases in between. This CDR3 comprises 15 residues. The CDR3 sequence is CASSNSVRGRTEAFF. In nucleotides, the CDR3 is TGTGCCAGCAGTAATTCAGTCAGGGGTAGGACTGAAGCTTTCTTT.

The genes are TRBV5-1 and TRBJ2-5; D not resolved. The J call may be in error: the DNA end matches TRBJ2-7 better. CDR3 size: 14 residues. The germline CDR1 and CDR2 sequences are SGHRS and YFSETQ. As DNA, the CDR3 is TGCGCCAGCAGCACTTTCGGTCCCTCCTACGAGCAGTACTTC. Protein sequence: CASSTFGPSYEQYF.

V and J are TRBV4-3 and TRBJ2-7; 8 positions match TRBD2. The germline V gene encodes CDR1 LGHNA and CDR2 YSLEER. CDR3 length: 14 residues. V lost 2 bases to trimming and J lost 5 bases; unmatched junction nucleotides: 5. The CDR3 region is CASSQWRGVNEQYF. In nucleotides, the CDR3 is TGCGCCAGCAGCCAATGGCGGGGGGTAAACGAGCAGTACTTC.

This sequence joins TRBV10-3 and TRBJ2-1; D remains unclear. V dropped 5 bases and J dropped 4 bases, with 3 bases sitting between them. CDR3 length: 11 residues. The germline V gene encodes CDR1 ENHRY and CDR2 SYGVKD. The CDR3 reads CAISLYNEQFF. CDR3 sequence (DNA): TGTGCCATCAGTCTATACAATGAGCAGTTCTTC.

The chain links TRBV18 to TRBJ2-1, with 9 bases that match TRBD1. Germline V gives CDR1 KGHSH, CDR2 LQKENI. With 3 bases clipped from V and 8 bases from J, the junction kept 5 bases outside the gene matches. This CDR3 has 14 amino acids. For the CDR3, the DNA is TGTGCCAGCTCACCGCGGACAGGGGAATATGAGCAGTTCTTC. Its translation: CASSPRTGEYEQFF.

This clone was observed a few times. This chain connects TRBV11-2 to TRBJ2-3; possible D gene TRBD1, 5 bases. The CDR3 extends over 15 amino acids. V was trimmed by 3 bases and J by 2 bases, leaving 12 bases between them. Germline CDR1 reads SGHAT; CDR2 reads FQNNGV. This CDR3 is CASSFYAGFTDTQYF. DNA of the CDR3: TGTGCCAGCAGCTTTTATGCAGGGTTCACAGATACGCAGTATTTT. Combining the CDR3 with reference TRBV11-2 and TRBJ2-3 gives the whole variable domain EAGVAQSPRYKIIEKRQSVAFWCNPISGHATLYWYQQILGQGPKLLIQFQNNGVVDDSQLPKDRFSAERLKGVDSTLKIQPAKLEDSAVYLCASSFYAGFTDTQYFGPGTRLTVL.

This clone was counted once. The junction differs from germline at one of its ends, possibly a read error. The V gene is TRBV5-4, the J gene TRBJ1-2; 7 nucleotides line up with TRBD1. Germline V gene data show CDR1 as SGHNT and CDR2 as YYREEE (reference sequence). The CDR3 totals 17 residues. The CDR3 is CASSPDRERVTNYGCTF. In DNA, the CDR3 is TGTGCCAGCAGCCCCGACAGGGAAAGGGTCACTAACTATGGCTGCACCTTC.

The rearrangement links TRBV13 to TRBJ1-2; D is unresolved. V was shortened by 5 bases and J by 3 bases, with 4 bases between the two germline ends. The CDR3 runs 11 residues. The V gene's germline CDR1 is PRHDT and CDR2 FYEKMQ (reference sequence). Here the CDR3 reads CASSRDYGYTF. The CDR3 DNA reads TGTGCCAGCAGCCGTGACTATGGCTACACCTTC.

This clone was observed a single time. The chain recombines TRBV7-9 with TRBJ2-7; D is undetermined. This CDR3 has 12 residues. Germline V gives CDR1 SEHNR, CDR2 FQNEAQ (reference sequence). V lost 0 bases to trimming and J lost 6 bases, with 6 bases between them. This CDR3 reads CASSLALGEQYF. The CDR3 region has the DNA TGTGCCAGCAGCTTAGCGCTCGGCGAGCAGTACTTC.

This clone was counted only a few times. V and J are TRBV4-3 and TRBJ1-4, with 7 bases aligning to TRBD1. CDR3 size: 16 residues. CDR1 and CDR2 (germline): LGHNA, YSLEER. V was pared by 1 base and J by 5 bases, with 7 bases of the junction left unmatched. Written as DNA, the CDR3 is TGCGCCAGCAGCCAAGGGACAGGCAGGACAAATGAAAAACTGTTTTTT. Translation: CASSQGTGRTNEKLFF.

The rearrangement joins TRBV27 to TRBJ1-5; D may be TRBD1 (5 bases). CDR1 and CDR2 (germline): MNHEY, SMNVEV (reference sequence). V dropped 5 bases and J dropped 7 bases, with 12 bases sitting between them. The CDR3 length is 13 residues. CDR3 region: CASSPRGGQPQHF. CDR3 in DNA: TGTGCCAGCAGTCCCCGGGGGGGGCAGCCCCAGCATTTT.

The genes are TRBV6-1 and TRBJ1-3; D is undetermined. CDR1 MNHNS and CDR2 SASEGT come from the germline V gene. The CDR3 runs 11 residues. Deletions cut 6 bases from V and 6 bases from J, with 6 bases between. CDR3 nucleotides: TGTGCCAGCAGGGCGGCAAACACCATATATTTT. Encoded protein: CASRAANTIYF.

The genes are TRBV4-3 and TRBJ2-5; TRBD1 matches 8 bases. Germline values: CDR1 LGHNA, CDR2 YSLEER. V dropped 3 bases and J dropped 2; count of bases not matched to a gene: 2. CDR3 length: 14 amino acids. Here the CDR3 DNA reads TGCGCCAGCAGCCACCGGACAGGGCAAGAGACCCAGTACTTC. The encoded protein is CASSHRTGQETQYF.

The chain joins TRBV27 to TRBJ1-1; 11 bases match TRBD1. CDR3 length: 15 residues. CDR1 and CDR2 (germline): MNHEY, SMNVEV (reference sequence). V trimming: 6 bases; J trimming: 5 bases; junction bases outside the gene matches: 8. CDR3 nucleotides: TGTGCCAGCAGACACACCGGGACAGGGGGGACTGAAGCTTTCTTT. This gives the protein CASRHTGTGGTEAFF.

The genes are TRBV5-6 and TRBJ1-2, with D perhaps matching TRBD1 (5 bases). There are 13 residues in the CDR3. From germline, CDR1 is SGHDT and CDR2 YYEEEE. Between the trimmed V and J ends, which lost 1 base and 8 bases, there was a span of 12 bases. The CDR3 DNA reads TGTGCCAGCAGCTTGCGGGGGAACGGGGGCTACACCTTC. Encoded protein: CASSLRGNGGYTF.

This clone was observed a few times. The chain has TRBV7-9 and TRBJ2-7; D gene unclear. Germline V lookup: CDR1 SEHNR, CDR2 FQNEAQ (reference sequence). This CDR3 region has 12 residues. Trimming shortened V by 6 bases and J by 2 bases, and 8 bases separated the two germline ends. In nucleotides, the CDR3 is TGTGCCAGCAGTCCCGTCGCCTACGAGCAGTACTTC. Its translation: CASSPVAYEQYF.

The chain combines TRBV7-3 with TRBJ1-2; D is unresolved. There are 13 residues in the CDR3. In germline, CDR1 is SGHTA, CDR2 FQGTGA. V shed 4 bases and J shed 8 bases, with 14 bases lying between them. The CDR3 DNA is TGTGCCAGCAGCTATGACAACTTAGGCGGCTACACCTTC. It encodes CASSYDNLGGYTF.

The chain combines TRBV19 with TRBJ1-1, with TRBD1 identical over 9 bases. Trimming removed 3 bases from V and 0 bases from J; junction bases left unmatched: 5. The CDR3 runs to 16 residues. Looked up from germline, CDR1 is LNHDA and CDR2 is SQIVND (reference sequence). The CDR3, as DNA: TGTGCCAGTAGTATGGGACAGGGAAACATGAACACTGAAGCTTTCTTT. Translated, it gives CASSMGQGNMNTEAFF.

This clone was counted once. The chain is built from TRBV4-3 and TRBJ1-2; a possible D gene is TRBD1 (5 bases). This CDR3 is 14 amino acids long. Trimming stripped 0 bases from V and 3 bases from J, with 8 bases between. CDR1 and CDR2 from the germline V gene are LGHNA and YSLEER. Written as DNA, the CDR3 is TGCGCCAGCAGCCAAGAGGACACCCACTATGGCTACACCTTC. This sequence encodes CASSQEDTHYGYTF.

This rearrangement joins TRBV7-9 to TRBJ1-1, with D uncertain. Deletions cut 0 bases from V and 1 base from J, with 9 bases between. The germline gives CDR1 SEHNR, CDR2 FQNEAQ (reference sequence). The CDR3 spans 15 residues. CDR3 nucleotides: TGTGCCAGCAGCTTAGCTCTCGCGGGGAACACTGAAGCTTTCTTT. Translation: CASSLALAGNTEAFF. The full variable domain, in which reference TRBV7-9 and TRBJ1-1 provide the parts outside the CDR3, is DTGVSQNPRHKITKRGQNVTFRCDPISEHNRLYWYRQTLGQGPEFLTYFQNEAQLEKSRLLSDRFSAERPKGSFSTLEIQRTEQGDSAMYLCASSLALAGNTEAFFGQGTRLTVV.

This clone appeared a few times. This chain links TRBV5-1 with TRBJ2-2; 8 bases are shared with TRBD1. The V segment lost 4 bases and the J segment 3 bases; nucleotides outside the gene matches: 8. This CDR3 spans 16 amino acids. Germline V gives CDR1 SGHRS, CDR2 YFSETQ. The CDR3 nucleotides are TGCGCCAGCAGCCCGGGACAGGAGGTGGACACCGGGGAGCTGTTTTTT. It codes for CASSPGQEVDTGELFF.

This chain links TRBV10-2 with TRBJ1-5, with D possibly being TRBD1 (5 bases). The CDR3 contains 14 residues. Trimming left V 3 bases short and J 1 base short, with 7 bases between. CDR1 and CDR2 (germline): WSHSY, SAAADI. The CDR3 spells CASSEPGSNQPQHF. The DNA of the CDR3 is TGCGCCAGCAGTGAACCAGGGAGCAATCAGCCCCAGCATTTT.

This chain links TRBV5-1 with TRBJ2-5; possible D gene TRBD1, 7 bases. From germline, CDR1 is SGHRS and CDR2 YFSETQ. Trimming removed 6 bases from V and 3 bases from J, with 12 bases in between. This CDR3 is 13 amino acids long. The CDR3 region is CASTPGGKETQYF. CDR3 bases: TGCGCCAGCACCCCAGGGGGGAAAGAGACCCAGTACTTC.